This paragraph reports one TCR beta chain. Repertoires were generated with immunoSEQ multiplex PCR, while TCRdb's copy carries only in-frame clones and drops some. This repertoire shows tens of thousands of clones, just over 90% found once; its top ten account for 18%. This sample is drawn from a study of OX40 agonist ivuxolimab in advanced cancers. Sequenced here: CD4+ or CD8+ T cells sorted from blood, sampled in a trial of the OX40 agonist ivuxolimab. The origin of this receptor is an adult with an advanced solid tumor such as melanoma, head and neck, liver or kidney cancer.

This chain's CDR3 is CASSERATGSFYGYTF. The DNA for the CDR3 is TGTGCCAGCAGCGAAAGGGCGACAGGGTCGTTCTATGGCTACACCTTC. J is TRBJ1-2 and V is TRBV6-1; 7 nucleotides line up with TRBD1. The CDR3 has 16 residues. Germline CDR1 is MNHNS and CDR2 is SASEGT. After removal of 6 bases from V and 4 bases from J, the junction contained 14 bases not matched to a gene.